Shown below are 31 T cell receptor beta chains from a single sample sequenced in a study of Ad26.COV2.S vaccination and SARS-CoV-2 variants (dated by TCRdb to the early 2020s). Interpreted using the paper, the treatment or condition label stands for: over 15 received Ad26.COV2.S at low or high dose, single or two shots; about five received placebo; per-sample allocation not given. Repertoires of vaccine and placebo recipients were sequenced from samples collected on day 63 after the first injection. Libraries were made using the immunoSEQ multiplex PCR assay. TCRdb holds this immuneACCESS table with in-frame rearrangements only. Some clones are missing; in checked studies, unresolved V genes explain under half, and the rest has no known cause. In all, the sample holds more than 350,000 clones, and more than 80% of those were seen once. The ten biggest clones cover over 9% of the sample. The sequencing used peripheral blood, collected in a trial of Ad26.COV2.S vaccine versus placebo. These TCRs come from a person between 18 and 65 years old who received the Ad26.COV2.S COVID-19 vaccine or a placebo.

The genes are TRBV11-2 and TRBJ2-5; 12 bases line up with TRBD2. J gave up 2 bases and V 2 bases, and 3 bases lay outside the gene matches. The CDR3 spans 16 residues. CDR1 SGHAT and CDR2 FQNNGV come from the germline V gene. The CDR3 DNA reads TGTGCCAGCAGCTTATTCCTAGCGGGAGGGCAAGAGACCCAGTACTTC. The encoded protein is CASSLFLAGGQETQYF.

The chain employs TRBV6-2 or TRBV6-3 and TRBJ2-4; a weak D match, TRBD2 (6 bases). Trimming removed 5 bases at V and 6 bases at J, with 20 bases between. From germline, CDR1 is MNHEY and CDR2 SVGEGT. CDR3 length equals 16 residues. As DNA, the CDR3 is TGTGCCAGCAGTCAAGGGGTAGGCAATAGCGGAAACATTCAGTACTTC. It yields the protein CASSQGVGNSGNIQYF.

The J gene is TRBJ1-6, the V gene TRBV4-3; D gene ambiguous. This CDR3 has 15 residues. V lost 0 bases to trimming and J lost 4 bases, with 7 bases between them. Looked up from germline, CDR1 is LGHNA and CDR2 is YSLEER. DNA of the CDR3: TGCGCCAGCAGCCAAGAGGTCAATTATAATTCACCCCTCCACTTT. Translation: CASSQEVNYNSPLHF.

For this clone: The same CDR3 is also encoded by other DNA sequences in this sample. CDR3 nucleotide sequence: TGTGCCACCAGTGACGGTGGTGAGCAGTTCTTC. It encodes CATSDGGEQFF. J is TRBJ2-1 and V is TRBV24-1; D unclear. This CDR3 has 11 residues. Per the germline V gene, CDR1 is KGHDR and CDR2 is SFDVKD. V lost 4 bases and J lost 9, with 6 bases in between.

V and J are TRBV6-2 or TRBV6-3 and TRBJ2-1, with D uncertain. The CDR3 extends over 17 amino acids. Germline CDR1 and CDR2: MNHEY and SVGEGT. Trimming removed 3 bases from V and 2 bases from J, with 17 bases in between. The CDR3 DNA reads TGTGCCAGCAGTTATGGGCCTCGGAGTGTCCCCTACAATGAGCAGTTCTTC. Its protein product is CASSYGPRSVPYNEQFF.

The CDR3 coding sequence is TGTGCCAGCATGAGGGACGGACATTACAATGAGCAGTTCTTC. Its translation: CASMRDGHYNEQFF. The V call is TRBV6-5, the J call TRBJ2-1; D is perhaps TRBD1 or TRBD2 (5 bases each). Trimming took off 7 bases at V and 4 bases at J, with 14 bases between the two ends. The germline CDR1 and CDR2 sequences are MNHEY and SVGAGI. The CDR3 covers 14 residues.

This clone was counted at least ten times. The chain recombines TRBV6-4 with TRBJ2-2; D is uncertain. Germline loops: CDR1 MRHNA, CDR2 SNTAGT. The CDR3 length is 14 residues. V gave up 2 bases and J gave up 2 bases, with 6 bases separating them. The CDR3 loop is CASSDGENTGELFF. Written as DNA, the CDR3 is TGTGCCAGCAGTGACGGAGAAAACACCGGGGAGCTGTTTTTT.

A single count supports this clone. The chain has TRBV18 and TRBJ1-1; 9 bases are a match to TRBD1. Germline lookup yields CDR1 KGHSH and CDR2 LQKENI. V gave up 1 base and J gave up 2 bases; unmatched junction bases: 2. The CDR3 sequence is 15 residues long. The CDR3 sequence is CASSPRDRDNTEAFF. As DNA, the CDR3 is TGTGCCAGCTCACCACGGGACAGGGACAACACTGAAGCTTTCTTT.

The gene calls are TRBV30 and TRBJ2-7; a weak D match, TRBD1 (6 bases). The CDR3 spans 13 residues. Trimming stripped 0 bases from V and 3 bases from J, with 9 bases between. Germline values: CDR1 GTSNPN, CDR2 SVGIG (reference sequence). CDR3 in DNA: TGTGCCTGGAGTGTGGGACAACTCTACGAGCAGTACTTC. It codes for CAWSVGQLYEQYF.

The chain employs TRBV19 and TRBJ2-3; 11 nucleotides agree with TRBD2. J was trimmed by 0 bases and V by 6 bases; bases with no gene match: 5. In germline, CDR1 is LNHDA, CDR2 SQIVND (reference sequence). The CDR3 is 16 residues long. The CDR3 protein is CASSLLAGGSTDTQYF. CDR3 nucleotides: TGTGCCAGTAGCCTCTTAGCGGGAGGGAGCACAGATACGCAGTATTTT. Using reference TRBV19 and TRBJ2-3 for the parts outside the CDR3, the full variable domain is DGGITQSPKYLFRKEGQNVTLSCEQNLNHDAMYWYRQDPGQGLRLIYYSQIVNDFQKGDIAEGYSVSREKKESFPLTVTSAQKNPTAFYLCASSLLAGGSTDTQYFGPGTRLTVL.

V and J are TRBV28 and TRBJ2-2; TRBD2 matches 8 bases. Germline V CDR1 and CDR2: MDHEN, SYDVKM. The CDR3 loop spans 13 amino acids. V trimming: 9 bases; J trimming: 8 bases; junction bases outside the gene matches: 8. CDR3 residues: CARRAGAGGELFF. The DNA for the CDR3 is TGTGCCAGGAGAGCGGGAGCGGGTGGGGAGCTGTTTTTT. Full variable domain (missing parts from reference TRBV28 and TRBJ2-2): DVKVTQSSRYLVKRTGEKVFLECVQDMDHENMFWYRQDPGLGLRLIYFSYDVKMKEKGDIPEGYSVSREKKERFSLILESASTNQTSMYLCARRAGAGGELFFGEGSRLTVL.

The V gene is TRBV5-1, the J gene TRBJ2-7, with D possibly matching TRBD1 (6 bases). Looked up from germline, CDR1 is SGHRS and CDR2 is YFSETQ. With 4 bases removed from V and 6 bases from J, the gap between germline ends came to 17 bases. This CDR3 has 14 residues. Written as DNA, the CDR3 is TGCGCCAGCAGCCCCCCGGGACATTCATTCGAGCAGTACTTC. This sequence encodes CASSPPGHSFEQYF.

This clone showed up just once. The chain has TRBV3-1 (or the pseudogene TRBV3-2) and TRBJ2-1; 13 bases map to TRBD2. Per germline, CDR1 LGHDT and CDR2 YNNKEL (reference sequence). This CDR3 comprises 15 residues. V lost 4 bases, J lost 9 bases, and 6 bases stayed unmatched. Written as DNA, the CDR3 is TGTGCCAGCAGCCGACGACTAGCGGGAGGAGGTGAGCAGTTCTTC. Translating it yields CASSRRLAGGGEQFF.

The chain joins TRBV7-9 to TRBJ2-1, with 12 positions matching TRBD2. The CDR3 totals 16 residues. J was trimmed by 3 bases and V by 5 bases; bases with no gene match: 5. Per germline, CDR1 SEHNR and CDR2 FQNEAQ (reference sequence). CDR3 amino acids: CASSPAGLAGYNEQFF. Written as DNA, the CDR3 is TGTGCCAGCAGCCCCGCGGGACTAGCGGGCTACAATGAGCAGTTCTTC.

This sequence joins TRBV4-3 and TRBJ1-2; D is ambiguous. The ends were cut back, 4 bases at V and 5 bases at J, with 17 bases in the middle. Germline loops: CDR1 LGHNA, CDR2 YSLEER. This CDR3 is 15 amino acids long. The CDR3 region is CASSPSLGGIYGYTF. The CDR3 DNA reads as TGCGCCAGCAGCCCGTCTCTAGGAGGGATATATGGCTACACCTTC.

The V gene is TRBV18, the J gene TRBJ1-2; D is unresolved. Trimming cost V 0 bases and J 0 bases, with 14 bases left between them. This CDR3 comprises 17 residues. Looked up from germline, CDR1 is KGHSH and CDR2 is LQKENI. The CDR3 spells CASSPPGGLVSNYGYTF. The DNA of the CDR3 is TGTGCCAGCTCACCACCCGGCGGCCTGGTCTCTAACTATGGCTACACCTTC.

The V gene is TRBV30, the J gene TRBJ2-1; 11 bases are a match to TRBD2. Trimming took 1 base from V and 4 from J; bases not matched to a gene: 0. Per germline, CDR1 GTSNPN and CDR2 SVGIG (reference sequence). There are 14 residues in the CDR3. The DNA for the CDR3 is TGTGCCTGGAGTGGACTAGCGGGATACAATGAGCAGTTCTTC. Translation: CAWSGLAGYNEQFF.

The rearrangement uses TRBV28 and TRBJ2-1; the D gene is possibly TRBD1 (7 bases). Germline assignment: CDR1 MDHEN and CDR2 SYDVKM. The CDR3 extends over 18 amino acids. The V end lost 5 bases, the J end lost 7 bases, and 27 bases lay between the germline ends. CDR3 sequence (DNA): TGTGCCAGCAGTCCGTATTGGGGGGAGACAGGGATTCAAAATGAGCAGTTCTTC. This sequence encodes CASSPYWGETGIQNEQFF.

The J gene is TRBJ2-2, the V gene TRBV12-3 or TRBV12-4; D gene uncertain. Trimming removed 8 bases at V and 5 bases at J, with 9 bases between. This CDR3 spans 12 amino acids. The CDR3 bases are TGTGCCAGCCTAAGGGATACCGGGGAGCTGTTTTTT. Translated, it gives CASLRDTGELFF.

This chain connects TRBV6-6 to TRBJ2-3; 13 bases are shared with TRBD2. The CDR3 totals 19 residues. The trim removed 6 bases at V and 2 bases at J, leaving 14 bases unmatched. The germline gives CDR1 MNHNY, CDR2 SVGAGI (reference sequence). CDR3: CASSRSSGTSGINTDTQYF. CDR3 DNA: TGTGCCAGCAGCCGATCCTCCGGGACTAGCGGGATTAACACAGATACGCAGTATTTT.

V is TRBV5-5 and J is TRBJ2-7, with D uncertain. The germline V gene has CDR1 SGHKS and CDR2 YYEKEE (reference sequence). The ends were cut back, 4 bases at V and 2 bases at J, with 13 bases in the middle. The CDR3 totals 14 residues. The CDR3 DNA sequence: TGTGCCAGCAGCCCCCAGGAACTCCCCTACGAGCAGTACTTC. Its protein is CASSPQELPYEQYF.

This clone was observed a single time. This rearrangement joins TRBV30 to TRBJ1-2, with D maybe TRBD1 (5 bases). CDR1 and CDR2 (germline): GTSNPN, SVGIG (reference sequence). V was cut by 3 bases and J by 0 bases, with 11 bases left in between. This CDR3 has 14 amino acids. CDR3 region: CAWRTGQTNYGYTF. In DNA form, the CDR3 reads TGTGCCTGGAGGACCGGACAAACTAACTATGGCTACACCTTC.

The sample holds a few counts of this clone. This chain links TRBV5-1 with TRBJ2-7; 10 bases map to TRBD2. The length of the CDR3 is 15 residues. J was trimmed by 3 bases and V by 8 bases; bases with no gene match: 11. Germline V gene lookup returns CDR1 SGHRS and CDR2 YFSETQ. Here the CDR3 DNA reads TGCGCCAGTAAGACAGCGGGAGGGGGTCTCTACGAGCAGTACTTC. Translation: CASKTAGGGLYEQYF.

V and J are TRBV6-5 and TRBJ2-5; TRBD2 might be the D (5 bases). Trimming cost V 0 bases and J 7 bases, with 9 bases left between them. This CDR3 has 13 residues. Germline V CDR1 and CDR2: MNHEY, SVGAGI. DNA for the CDR3: TGTGCCAGCAGTTACTCGAGGGCGTTGACCCAGTACTTC. The encoded protein is CASSYSRALTQYF.

V gene TRBV30 combines with J gene TRBJ2-1, with TRBD1 matching 8 bases. Per germline, CDR1 GTSNPN and CDR2 SVGIG (reference sequence). Unmatched junction bases numbered 6, after V lost 4 bases and J lost 4 bases. This CDR3 has 14 amino acids. For the CDR3, the DNA is TGTGCCTGGAAACAGGGGGGAAATTACAATGAGCAGTTCTTC. This encodes CAWKQGGNYNEQFF.

The chain couples TRBV18 to TRBJ2-5; 10 nucleotides agree with TRBD2. This CDR3 has 15 amino acids. Germline trimming cut 6 bases from V and 2 bases from J; bases unmatched to any gene: 6. The V gene's germline CDR1 is KGHSH and CDR2 LQKENI. CDR3 region: CASSARTSGQETQYF. CDR3 nucleotides: TGTGCCAGCTCTGCCAGGACTAGCGGTCAAGAGACCCAGTACTTC.

The V call is TRBV7-8, the J call TRBJ2-7, with 7 nucleotides matching TRBD1. Germline assignment: CDR1 SGHVS and CDR2 FQNEAQ. Germline trimming cut 3 bases from V and 4 bases from J; bases unmatched to any gene: 6. This CDR3 is 14 amino acids long. The CDR3 nucleotides read TGTGCCAGCAGCTTCAACAGGGGCGAATACGAGCAGTACTTC. The encoded protein is CASSFNRGEYEQYF.

The chain employs TRBV19 and TRBJ2-3; D is possibly TRBD2 (6 bases). This CDR3 comprises 16 residues. The V end was cut by 5 bases, the J end by 4 bases, with 19 bases between. Germline loops: CDR1 LNHDA, CDR2 SQIVND (reference sequence). CDR3 in amino acids: CASSLTGDPRPDTQYF. DNA for the CDR3: TGTGCCAGTAGTCTCACGGGGGACCCCCGTCCAGATACGCAGTATTTT. The full variable domain, its missing parts supplied by reference TRBV19 and TRBJ2-3, is DGGITQSPKYLFRKEGQNVTLSCEQNLNHDAMYWYRQDPGQGLRLIYYSQIVNDFQKGDIAEGYSVSREKKESFPLTVTSAQKNPTAFYLCASSLTGDPRPDTQYFGPGTRLTVL.

This clone is a singleton in its sample. CDR3 residues: CASSAGTATYEQYF. The CDR3 nucleotides read TGTGCCAGCAGCGCTGGGACAGCCACCTACGAGCAGTACTTC. J is TRBJ2-7 and V is TRBV7-2; 7 nucleotides align to TRBD1. Germline-derived CDR1 and CDR2 are SGHTA and FQGNSA. V trimming: 5 bases; J trimming: 2 bases; junction bases outside the gene matches: 6. The CDR3 is 14 amino acids.

This sequence joins TRBV28 and TRBJ2-7, with a weak D call TRBD2 (6 bases). Trimming stripped 2 bases from V and 2 bases from J, with 10 bases between. The CDR3 has 14 residues. CDR1 is MDHEN and CDR2 is SYDVKM in the germline V gene. This CDR3 is CASSLAGPPYEQYF. As DNA, the CDR3 is TGTGCCAGCAGTTTAGCGGGACCGCCCTACGAGCAGTACTTC.

The genes are TRBV30 and TRBJ1-1, with D possibly TRBD1 on 6 matching bases. Germline-derived CDR1 and CDR2 are GTSNPN and SVGIG (reference sequence). V shed 3 bases and J shed 5 bases, with 13 bases lying between them. CDR3 length: 13 amino acids. In DNA form, the CDR3 reads TGTGCCTGGAGCGGGACAACGGGTACTGAAGCTTTCTTT. Its translation is CAWSGTTGTEAFF.